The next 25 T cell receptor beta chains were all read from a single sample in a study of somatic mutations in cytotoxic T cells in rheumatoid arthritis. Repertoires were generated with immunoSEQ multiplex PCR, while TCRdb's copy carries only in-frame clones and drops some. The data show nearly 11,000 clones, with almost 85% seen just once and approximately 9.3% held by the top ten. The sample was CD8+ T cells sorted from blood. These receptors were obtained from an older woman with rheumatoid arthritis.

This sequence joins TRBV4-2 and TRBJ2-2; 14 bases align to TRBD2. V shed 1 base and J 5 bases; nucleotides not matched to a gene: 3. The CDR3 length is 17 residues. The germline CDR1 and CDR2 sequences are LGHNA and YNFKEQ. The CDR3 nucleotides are TGTGCCAGCAGCCAAGGACTAGCGGGAGGGGCAACCGGGGAGCTGTTTTTT. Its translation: CASSQGLAGGATGELFF.

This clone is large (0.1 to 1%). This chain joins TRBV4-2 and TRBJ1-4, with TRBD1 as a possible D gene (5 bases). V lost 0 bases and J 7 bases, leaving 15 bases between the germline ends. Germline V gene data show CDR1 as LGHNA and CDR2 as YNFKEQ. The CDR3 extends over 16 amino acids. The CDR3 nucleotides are TGTGCCAGCAGCCAAGAGAAGGGACTGGGATTTGAAAAACTGTTTTTT. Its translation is CASSQEKGLGFEKLFF.

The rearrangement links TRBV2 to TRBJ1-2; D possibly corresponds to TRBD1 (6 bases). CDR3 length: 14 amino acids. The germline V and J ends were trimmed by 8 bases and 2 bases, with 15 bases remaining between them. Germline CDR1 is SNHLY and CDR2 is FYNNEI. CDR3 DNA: TGTGCCAGCGCAGAAGGCAGGGGCAACTATGGCTACACCTTC. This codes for CASAEGRGNYGYTF.

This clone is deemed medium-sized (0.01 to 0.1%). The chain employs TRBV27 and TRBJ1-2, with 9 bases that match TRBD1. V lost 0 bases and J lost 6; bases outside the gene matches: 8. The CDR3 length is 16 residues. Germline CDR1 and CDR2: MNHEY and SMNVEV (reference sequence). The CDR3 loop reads CASSLSDPTGGHGYTF. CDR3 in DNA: TGTGCCAGCAGTTTATCGGACCCGACAGGGGGTCATGGCTACACCTTC.

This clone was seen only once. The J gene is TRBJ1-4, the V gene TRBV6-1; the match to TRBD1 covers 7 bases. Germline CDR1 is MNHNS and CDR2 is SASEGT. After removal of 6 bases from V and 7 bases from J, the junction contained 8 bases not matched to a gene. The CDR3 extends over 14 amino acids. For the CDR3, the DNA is TGTGCCAGCAGCCTAGGGGGCGTGGGTGAAAAACTGTTTTTT. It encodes CASSLGGVGEKLFF.

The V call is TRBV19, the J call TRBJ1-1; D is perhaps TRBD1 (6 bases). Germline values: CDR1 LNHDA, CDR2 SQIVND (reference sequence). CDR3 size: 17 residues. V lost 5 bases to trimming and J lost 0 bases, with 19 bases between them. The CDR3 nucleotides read TGTGCCAGTAGTCTCCCGTCAGGGGAATACATGAACACTGAAGCTTTCTTT. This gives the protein CASSLPSGEYMNTEAFF.

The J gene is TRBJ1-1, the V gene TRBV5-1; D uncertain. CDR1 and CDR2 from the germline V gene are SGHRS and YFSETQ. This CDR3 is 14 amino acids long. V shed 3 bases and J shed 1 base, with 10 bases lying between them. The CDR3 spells CASSSKARNTEAFF. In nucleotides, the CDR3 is TGCGCCAGCAGCTCGAAAGCACGGAACACTGAAGCTTTCTTT.

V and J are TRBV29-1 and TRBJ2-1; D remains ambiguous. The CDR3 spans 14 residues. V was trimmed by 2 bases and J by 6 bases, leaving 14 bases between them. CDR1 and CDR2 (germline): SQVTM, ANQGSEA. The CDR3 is CSVESLYPPNEQFF. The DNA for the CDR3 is TGCAGCGTTGAATCCCTCTATCCCCCCAATGAGCAGTTCTTC.

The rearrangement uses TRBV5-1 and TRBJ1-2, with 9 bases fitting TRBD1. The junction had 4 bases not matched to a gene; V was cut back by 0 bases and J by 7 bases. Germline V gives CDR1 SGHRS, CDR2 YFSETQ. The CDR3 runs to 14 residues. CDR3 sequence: CASSLAGTGLGYTF. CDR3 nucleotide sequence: TGCGCCAGCAGCTTGGCCGGGACAGGGCTTGGCTACACCTTC. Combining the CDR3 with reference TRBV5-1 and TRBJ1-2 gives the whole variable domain KAGVTQTPRYLIKTRGQQVTLSCSPISGHRSVSWYQQTPGQGLQFLFEYFSETQRNKGNFPGRFSGRQFSNSRSEMNVSTLELGDSALYLCASSLAGTGLGYTFGSGTRLTVV.

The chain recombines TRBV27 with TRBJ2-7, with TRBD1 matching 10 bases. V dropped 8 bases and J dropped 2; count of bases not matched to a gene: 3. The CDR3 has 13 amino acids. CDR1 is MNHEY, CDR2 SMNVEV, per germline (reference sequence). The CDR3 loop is CASGGTGAYEQYF. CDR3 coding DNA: TGTGCCAGCGGCGGGACAGGGGCCTACGAGCAGTACTTC.

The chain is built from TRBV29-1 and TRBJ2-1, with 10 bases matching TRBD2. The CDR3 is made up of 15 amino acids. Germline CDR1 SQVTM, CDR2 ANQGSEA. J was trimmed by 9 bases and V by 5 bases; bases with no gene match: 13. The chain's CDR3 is CSVPPSGSSLPEQFF. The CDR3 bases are TGCAGCGTTCCCCCTAGCGGGAGTAGTCTCCCTGAGCAGTTCTTC.

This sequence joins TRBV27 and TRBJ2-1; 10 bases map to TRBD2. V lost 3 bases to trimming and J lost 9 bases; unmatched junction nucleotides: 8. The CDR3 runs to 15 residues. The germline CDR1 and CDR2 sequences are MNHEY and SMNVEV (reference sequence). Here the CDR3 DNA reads TGTGCCAGCAGTTTTGGACTAGCGGCTACGGTTGAGCAGTTCTTC. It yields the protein CASSFGLAATVEQFF.

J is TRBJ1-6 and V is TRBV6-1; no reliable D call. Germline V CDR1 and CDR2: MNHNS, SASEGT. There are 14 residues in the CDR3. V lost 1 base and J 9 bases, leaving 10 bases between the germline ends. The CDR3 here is CASSEGFGGSPLHF. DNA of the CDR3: TGTGCCAGCAGTGAAGGGTTCGGCGGTTCACCCCTCCACTTT.

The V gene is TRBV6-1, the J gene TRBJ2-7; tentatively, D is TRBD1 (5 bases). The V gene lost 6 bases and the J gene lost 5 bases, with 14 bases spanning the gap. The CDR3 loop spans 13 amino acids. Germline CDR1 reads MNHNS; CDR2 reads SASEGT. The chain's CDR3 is CASSWWVGDEQYF. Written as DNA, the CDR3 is TGTGCCAGCAGCTGGTGGGTAGGGGACGAGCAGTACTTC.

Here the CDR3 reads CASSFYAREDEQFF. CDR3 DNA: TGTGCCAGCAGCTTTTACGCCCGAGAGGATGAGCAGTTCTTC. The V and J genes are TRBV7-3 and TRBJ2-1; unclear D gene. Germline V gene sequence: CDR1 SGHTA, CDR2 FQGTGA. V was cut by 3 bases and J by 8 bases, with 14 bases left in between. The CDR3 is 14 residues long. The full variable domain, in which reference TRBV7-3 and TRBJ2-1 provide the parts outside the CDR3, is GAGVSQTPSNKVTEKGKYVELRCDPISGHTALYWYRQSLGQGPEFLIYFQGTGAADDSGLPNDRFFAVRPEGSVSTLKIQRTERGDSAVYLCASSFYAREDEQFFGPGTRLTVL.

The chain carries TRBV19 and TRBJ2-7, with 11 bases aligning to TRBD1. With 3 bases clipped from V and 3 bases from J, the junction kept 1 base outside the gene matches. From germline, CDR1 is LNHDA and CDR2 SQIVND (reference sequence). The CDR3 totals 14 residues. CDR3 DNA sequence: TGTGCCAGTAGTATTGGGACAGGGGGCTACGAGCAGTACTTC. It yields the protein CASSIGTGGYEQYF. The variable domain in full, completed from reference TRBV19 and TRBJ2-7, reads DGGITQSPKYLFRKEGQNVTLSCEQNLNHDAMYWYRQDPGQGLRLIYYSQIVNDFQKGDIAEGYSVSREKKESFPLTVTSAQKNPTAFYLCASSIGTGGYEQYFGPGTRLTVT.

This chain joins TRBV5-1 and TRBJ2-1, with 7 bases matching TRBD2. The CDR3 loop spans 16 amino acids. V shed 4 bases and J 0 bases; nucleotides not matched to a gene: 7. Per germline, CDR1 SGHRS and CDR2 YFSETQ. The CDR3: CASSPLAASSYNEQFF. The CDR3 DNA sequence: TGCGCCAGCAGCCCGCTAGCGGCAAGCTCCTACAATGAGCAGTTCTTC.

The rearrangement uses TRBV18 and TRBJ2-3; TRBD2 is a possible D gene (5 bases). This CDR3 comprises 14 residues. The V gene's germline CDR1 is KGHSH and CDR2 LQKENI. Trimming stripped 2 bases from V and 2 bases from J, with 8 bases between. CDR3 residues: CASSPLEDTDTQYF. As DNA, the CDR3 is TGTGCCAGCTCACCATTGGAGGACACAGATACGCAGTATTTT.

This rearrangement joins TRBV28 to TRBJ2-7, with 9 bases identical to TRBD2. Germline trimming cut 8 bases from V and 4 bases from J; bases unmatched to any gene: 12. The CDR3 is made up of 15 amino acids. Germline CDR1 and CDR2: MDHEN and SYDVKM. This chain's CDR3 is CASCPSSGSAYEQYF. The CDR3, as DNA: TGTGCCAGCTGTCCTAGTAGCGGGAGTGCTTACGAGCAGTACTTC.

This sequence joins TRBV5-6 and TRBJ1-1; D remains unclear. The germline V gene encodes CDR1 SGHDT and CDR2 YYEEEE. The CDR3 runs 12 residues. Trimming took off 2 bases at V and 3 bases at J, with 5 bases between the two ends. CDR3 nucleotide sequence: TGTGCCAGCAGCTTAGGAGACACTGAAGCTTTCTTT. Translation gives CASSLGDTEAFF. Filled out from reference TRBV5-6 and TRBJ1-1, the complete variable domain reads DAGVTQSPTHLIKTRGQQVTLRCSPKSGHDTVSWYQQALGQGPQFIFQYYEEEERQRGNFPDRFSGHQFPNYSSELNVNALLLGDSALYLCASSLGDTEAFFGQGTRLTVV.

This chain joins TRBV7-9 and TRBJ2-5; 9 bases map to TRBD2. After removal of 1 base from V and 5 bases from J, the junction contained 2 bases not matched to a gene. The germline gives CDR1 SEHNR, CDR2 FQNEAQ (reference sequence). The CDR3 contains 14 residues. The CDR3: CASSLVAGVETQYF. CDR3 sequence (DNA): TGTGCCAGCAGCTTAGTAGCGGGAGTTGAGACCCAGTACTTC.

The CDR3 DNA reads TGCGCCAGCAGCTTAGGGGAGGGTGTGGAGACCCAGTACTTC. It codes for CASSLGEGVETQYF. The J gene is TRBJ2-5, the V gene TRBV5-1, with 7 bases lining up with TRBD2. Germline V gene lookup returns CDR1 SGHRS and CDR2 YFSETQ. V dropped 2 bases and J dropped 5; count of bases not matched to a gene: 6. This CDR3 region has 14 residues.

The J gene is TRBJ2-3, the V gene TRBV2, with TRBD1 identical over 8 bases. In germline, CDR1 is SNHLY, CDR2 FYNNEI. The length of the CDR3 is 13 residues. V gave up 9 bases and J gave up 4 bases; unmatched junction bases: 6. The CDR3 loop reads CARKTGEADTQYF. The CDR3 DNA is TGTGCCAGGAAGACAGGGGAGGCAGATACGCAGTATTTT.

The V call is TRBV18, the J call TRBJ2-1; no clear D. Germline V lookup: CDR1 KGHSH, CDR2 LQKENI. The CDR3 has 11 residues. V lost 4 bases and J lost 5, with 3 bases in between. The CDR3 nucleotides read TGTGCCAGCTCACTAAACAATGAGCAGTTCTTC. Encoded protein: CASSLNNEQFF.

Here the CDR3 reads CASSLAAGLGGAYGYTF. As DNA, the CDR3 is TGCGCCAGCAGCTTGGCCGCGGGGTTGGGTGGCGCTTATGGCTACACCTTC. The genes are TRBV5-1 and TRBJ1-2; D not certain. V was trimmed by 0 bases and J by 5 bases, leaving 20 bases between them. The CDR3 is 17 amino acids. Per germline, CDR1 SGHRS and CDR2 YFSETQ.